The source of this TCR beta chain is a study of graft-versus-host responses after intestinal transplantation. Findings and limits, study-wide: Early post-transplant falls in HvG clones accompanied the peak levels of circulating GvH clones.

This clone was seen only once. What it binds is unknown. Only in-frame clones appear in the TCRdb table, and some are missing; sequencing was by immunoSEQ multiplex PCR. Of over 65,000 clones listed, 92% are singletons. Germline assignment: CDR1 LNHDA and CDR2 SQIVND (reference sequence). This CDR3 has 15 residues. J was trimmed by 4 bases and V by 1 base; bases with no gene match: 2. The chain recombines TRBV19 with TRBJ2-2; 8 nucleotides match TRBD2. The sequencing used PBMCs, collected 98 days after intestinal transplantation. The clonotype originates from a human patient who received an intestinal transplant, so some T cells may come from the graft donor. The CDR3 spells CASSIGSGATGELFF. CDR3 coding DNA: TGTGCCAGTAGTATAGGTAGCGGGGCCACCGGGGAGCTGTTTTTT.